Below are 20 T cell receptor beta chains sequenced from a single sample in a study of long-term antiretroviral therapy in people with HIV. Version v3.0 of the immunoSEQ assay ran at survey level. The method was immunoSEQ multiplex PCR; TCRdb's version includes in-frame clones alone and lacks a portion of them. The sample holds 16,000 or so clones, around four fifths seen once. Sample: unsorted PBMCs, taken 2.1 to 2.2 years before starting antiretroviral therapy. The origin of the receptors is a man younger than 40 with HIV.

The V gene is TRBV7-9, the J gene TRBJ1-4; D is ambiguous. The CDR3 loop spans 16 amino acids. Per the germline V gene, CDR1 is SEHNR and CDR2 is FQNEAQ (reference sequence). Trimming left V 1 base short and J 1 base short, with 10 bases between. The CDR3, as DNA: TGTGCCAGCAGCTTAGATTTGGCCGAAACTAATGAAAAACTGTTTTTT. This encodes CASSLDLAETNEKLFF.

The chain is built from TRBV18 and TRBJ1-2; D perhaps matches TRBD1 (6 bases). This CDR3 has 12 residues. V was pared by 8 bases and J by 6 bases, with 13 bases between. Germline loops: CDR1 KGHSH, CDR2 LQKENI. This CDR3 is CASEGGYDGYTF. DNA of the CDR3: TGTGCCAGCGAGGGGGGGTACGATGGCTACACCTTC.

The rearrangement links TRBV5-1 to TRBJ1-1; tentatively, D is TRBD1 (6 bases). The CDR3 has 13 amino acids. V lost 3 bases and J lost 4, with 10 bases in between. The germline CDR1 and CDR2 sequences are SGHRS and YFSETQ. In DNA form, the CDR3 reads TGCGCCAGCAGCTGGACAGTCGGCACTGAAGCTTTCTTT. Amino acid sequence: CASSWTVGTEAFF.

The chain employs TRBV7-6 and TRBJ1-3; D perhaps matches TRBD1 (5 bases). CDR3 length: 14 amino acids. Trimming pared 2 bases from V and 6 bases from J, leaving 11 bases between. Germline values: CDR1 SGHVS, CDR2 FNYEAQ. The CDR3 bases are TGTGCCAGCAGCTTATTGGGGGAGGCAAACACCATATATTTT. Protein: CASSLLGEANTIYF.

This rearrangement joins TRBV7-2 to TRBJ2-7; D is ambiguous. Germline CDR1 reads SGHTA; CDR2 reads FQGNSA. The CDR3 length is 14 residues. The V and J ends lost 2 bases and 7 bases respectively, with 15 bases between them. The chain's CDR3 is CASSLNFRSGEQYF. In DNA, the CDR3 is TGTGCCAGCAGCTTAAATTTCCGGTCTGGGGAGCAGTACTTC.

The CDR3 nucleotides are TGTGCCAGCAGTGATCCCAGGGGGAATGAAAAACTGTTTTTT. Amino acids: CASSDPRGNEKLFF. V gene TRBV6-1 combines with J gene TRBJ1-4; 7 nucleotides align to TRBD1. After removal of 3 bases from V and 5 bases from J, the junction contained 3 bases not matched to a gene. CDR1 is MNHNS and CDR2 is SASEGT in the germline V gene. There are 14 residues in the CDR3.

The chain employs TRBV11-2 and TRBJ2-7, with D tentatively TRBD1 (6 bases). Trimming pared 1 base from V and 5 bases from J, leaving 21 bases between. This CDR3 has 17 amino acids. Germline CDR1 and CDR2: SGHAT and FQNNGV. The CDR3 DNA sequence: TGTGCCAGCAGCTTAGTAGGAGGTCTAGGCAGGGGCCACGAGCAGTACTTC. Its translation is CASSLVGGLGRGHEQYF.

This chain uses TRBV6-5 with TRBJ1-3; possibly TRBD1 for D (6 bases). The CDR3 consists of 14 residues. V was shortened by 7 bases and J by 0 bases, with 10 bases between the two germline ends. The V gene's germline CDR1 is MNHEY and CDR2 SVGAGI. This chain's CDR3 is CASTRDISGNTIYF. CDR3 DNA: TGTGCCAGCACCCGGGACATCTCTGGAAACACCATATATTTT.

The J gene is TRBJ1-6, the V gene TRBV15; tentative D call: TRBD1 (5 bases). Germline lookup yields CDR1 LNHNV and CDR2 YYDKDF (reference sequence). CDR3 size: 16 residues. V was clipped by 2 bases and J by 7 bases, with 15 bases between them. CDR3 nucleotide sequence: TGTGCCACCAGCAGACGCCCGGGACCGAGAAATTCACCCCTCCACTTT. This sequence encodes CATSRRPGPRNSPLHF.

A single count supports this clone. The chain recombines TRBV5-1 with TRBJ2-6; 15 positions agree with TRBD2. Germline trimming cut 3 bases from V and 2 bases from J; bases unmatched to any gene: 3. This CDR3 is built from 18 residues. Germline V gene data show CDR1 as SGHRS and CDR2 as YFSETQ. CDR3: CASSSGLAGGPGANVLTF. Written as DNA, the CDR3 is TGCGCCAGCAGCTCTGGACTAGCGGGAGGGCCTGGGGCCAACGTCCTGACTTTC.

This chain connects TRBV18 to TRBJ1-3, with 10 bases fitting TRBD1. Germline-derived CDR1 and CDR2 are KGHSH and LQKENI. This CDR3 spans 16 amino acids. V was clipped by 4 bases and J by 4 bases; unmatched bases: 7. CDR3 sequence reads: CASSRRDRGSGNTIYF. In nucleotides, the CDR3 is TGTGCCAGCTCACGCCGGGACAGGGGATCAGGAAACACCATATATTTT.

This clone was found a few times. This rearrangement joins TRBV7-9 to TRBJ2-7; 8 bases map to TRBD1. Germline V gives CDR1 SEHNR, CDR2 FQNEAQ (reference sequence). V was pared by 11 bases and J by 2 bases, with 5 bases of the junction left unmatched. The CDR3 contains 12 residues. CDR3 residues: CAGGQDAYEQYF. DNA of the CDR3: TGTGCCGGGGGACAGGATGCCTACGAGCAGTACTTC.

The gene calls are TRBV18 and TRBJ1-1, with a possible D match to TRBD1 (5 bases). The CDR3 has 13 residues. Trimming took off 4 bases at V and 5 bases at J, with 11 bases between the two ends. Per germline, CDR1 KGHSH and CDR2 LQKENI. The chain's CDR3 is CASSQSRETEAFF. The CDR3 DNA sequence: TGTGCCAGCTCACAGTCCAGGGAAACTGAAGCTTTCTTT.

The chain is built from TRBV25-1 and TRBJ2-1, with a possible D match to TRBD2 (7 bases). Trimming cost V 10 bases and J 7 bases, with 17 bases left between them. The germline V gene encodes CDR1 MGHDK and CDR2 SYGVNS. This CDR3 comprises 13 residues. The CDR3 nucleotides are TGTGCCACCCGTCGGGGGGCAAGTAATGAGCAGTTCTTC. Its translation: CATRRGASNEQFF.

This clone was seen more than once but under ten times. This chain links TRBV7-9 with TRBJ1-3, with 11 bases fitting TRBD1. The V and J ends lost 5 bases and 6 bases, in that order; junction bases with no gene match: 6. CDR1 is SEHNR and CDR2 is FQNEAQ in the germline V gene (reference sequence). The CDR3 has 15 residues. CDR3 sequence reads: CASSKDRGRINTIYF. In DNA, the CDR3 is TGTGCCAGCAGCAAGGACAGGGGGCGCATAAACACCATATATTTT.

The chain combines TRBV27 with TRBJ2-3, with unresolved D. V lost 2 bases, J lost 4 bases, and 13 bases lay in between. The CDR3 covers 15 residues. Germline V lookup: CDR1 MNHEY, CDR2 SMNVEV (reference sequence). CDR3 region: CASSLGITVADTQYF. For the CDR3, the DNA is TGTGCCAGCAGTTTAGGGATCACAGTGGCAGATACGCAGTATTTT.

The genes are TRBV27 and TRBJ2-7; D might be TRBD1 (6 bases). This CDR3 has 15 amino acids. V gave up 3 bases and J gave up 0 bases, with 12 bases separating them. Germline assignment: CDR1 MNHEY and CDR2 SMNVEV (reference sequence). The CDR3 reads CASSFSGVTSYEQYF. The CDR3 DNA is TGTGCCAGCAGTTTTTCAGGGGTGACCTCCTACGAGCAGTACTTC.

This clone was picked up one time. The V call is TRBV6-5, the J call TRBJ1-2, with D tentatively TRBD1 (5 bases). Germline loops: CDR1 MNHEY, CDR2 SVGAGI. V shed 8 bases and J shed 3 bases, with 19 bases lying between them. This CDR3 has 15 amino acids. The CDR3 coding sequence is TGTGCCAGCCCTGGGGACGGTGGTATTGACTATGGCTACACCTTC. It yields the protein CASPGDGGIDYGYTF.

The chain uses TRBV5-4 and TRBJ2-1, with D hard to call. The V gene's germline CDR1 is SGHNT and CDR2 YYREEE (reference sequence). Trimming pared 0 bases from V and 2 bases from J, leaving 6 bases between. CDR3 size: 14 residues. In DNA, the CDR3 is TGTGCCAGCAGCTTGGTCTCAACCTACAATGAGCAGTTCTTC. It specifies CASSLVSTYNEQFF.

This chain uses TRBV6-5 with TRBJ2-3; D possibly uses TRBD1 or TRBD2 (6 bases each). CDR3 size: 14 residues. V was pared by 2 bases and J by 4 bases, with 10 bases between. Germline loops: CDR1 MNHEY, CDR2 SVGAGI. In DNA, the CDR3 is TGTGCCAGCAGTTACGGGGGGCGAGCAGATACGCAGTATTTT. It codes for CASSYGGRADTQYF.